This entry is about one T cell receptor (beta chain). Its target is unknown. Only in-frame clones appear in the TCRdb table, and some are missing; sequencing was by immunoSEQ multiplex PCR. The table has about 93,000 clones, about 92% seen once. This sample was included in a study of OX40 agonist ivuxolimab in advanced cancers. Looking at the study overall: The study gave patients intravenous ivuxolimab at 0.01 to 10 mg/kg every 2 weeks. The study enrolled dose-escalation patients with hepatocellular carcinoma, melanoma, renal cell or head and neck cancer. Study observations and caveats: The CD4+ and CD8+ T cells in the blood had expanded clonally by week 6 at 0.1 to 3.0 mg/kg. Researchers report that CD8+ T cells had, on average, more expanded clones than CD4+.

This CDR3 has 15 amino acids. The trim removed 2 bases at V and 5 bases at J, leaving 4 bases unmatched. Germline assignment: CDR1 SGHRS and CDR2 YFSETQ. This TCR was sampled from an adult with an advanced solid tumor such as melanoma, head and neck, liver or kidney cancer. This chain links TRBV5-1 with TRBJ2-1, with 10 bases identical to TRBD2. This material consisted of CD4+ or CD8+ T cells sorted from blood, taken in a trial of the OX40 agonist ivuxolimab. CDR3 nucleotides: TGCGCCAGCAGCTTTCTAGCGGGGGAAAACAATGAGCAGTTCTTC. Translated, it gives CASSFLAGENNEQFF.